The 29 T cell receptor beta chains below come from one sample, sequenced in a study of T cells in Graves' hyperthyroidism and ophthalmopathy. Amplification of TCR beta CDR3 regions was performed using RNA transcripts as template. The HTBI set primed first-round TCR CDR3 RT-PCR. One entry per CDR3 protein results from TCRdb running MiXCR on the multiplex PCR reads. Of 500,000 to 650,000 distinct CDR3 sequences listed, less than 20% are singletons. The sequenced material came from blood. All receptors come from a man aged 40-49 years with Graves' ophthalmopathy.

This clonotype was seen a few times. The rearrangement links TRBV20-1 to TRBJ2-1; 8 bases are shared with TRBD2. The CDR3 runs to 15 residues. The germline CDR1 and CDR2 sequences are DFQATT and SNEGSKA (reference sequence). V lost 6 bases, J lost 2 bases, and 9 bases stayed unmatched. CDR3 loop: CSALLGTSTYNEQFF. DNA of the CDR3: TGCAGTGCCCTACTCGGGACTAGTACCTACAATGAGCAGTTCTTC.

The chain recombines TRBV6-5 with TRBJ1-1; 11 bases map to TRBD1. V lost 2 bases and J lost 4; bases outside the gene matches: 6. The CDR3 is 16 amino acids. The germline V gene has CDR1 MNHEY and CDR2 SVGAGI. CDR3 sequence reads: CASSYTDRGPGTEAFF. The CDR3 region has the DNA TGTGCCAGCAGTTACACGGACAGGGGGCCTGGCACTGAAGCTTTCTTT.

Many counts were recorded for this clonotype. V and J are TRBV11-1 and TRBJ2-2; D is unclear. The CDR3 totals 13 residues. V gave up 2 bases and J gave up 7 bases, with 8 bases separating them. Per germline, CDR1 SGHAT and CDR2 FQDESV (reference sequence). The CDR3 reads CASSLNVFGELFF. The CDR3, as DNA: TGTGCCAGCAGCTTAAATGTGTTCGGGGAGCTGTTTTTT.

Of note for this clonotype: This clone may be a read error of a much larger clone one base away. The rearrangement uses TRBV7-9 and TRBJ2-7; D is ambiguous. The CDR3 spans 12 residues. Germline-derived CDR1 and CDR2 are SEHNR and FQNEAQ (reference sequence). The germline V and J ends were trimmed by 0 bases and 4 bases, with 4 bases remaining between them. CDR3 coding DNA: TGTGCCAGCAGCTTAGCCCAATACGAGCAGTACTTC. This translates into CASSLAQYEQYF.

This clonotype was found a few times. The chain uses TRBV20-1 and TRBJ2-1; possible D gene TRBD2, 6 bases. Trimming removed 6 bases from V and 6 bases from J, with 9 bases in between. Germline V lookup: CDR1 DFQATT, CDR2 SNEGSKA (reference sequence). The CDR3 is 11 residues long. The CDR3 spells CSAREFNEQFF. The CDR3 nucleotides read TGCAGTGCCCGGGAGTTCAATGAGCAGTTCTTC.

The chain has TRBV19 and TRBJ2-5; 9 nucleotides line up with TRBD1. V lost 3 bases to trimming and J lost 2 bases; unmatched junction nucleotides: 4. Germline CDR1 and CDR2: LNHDA and SQIVND (reference sequence). CDR3 size: 15 residues. The CDR3 DNA sequence: TGTGCCAGTAGTATGACAGGGGGGGGTCAAGAGACCCAGTACTTC. Its protein product is CASSMTGGGQETQYF.

This clonotype was detected many times. This sequence joins TRBV6-1 and TRBJ1-2; perhaps TRBD1 as D (5 bases). CDR3 length: 12 residues. V was cut by 6 bases and J by 7 bases, with 12 bases left in between. Germline V lookup: CDR1 MNHNS, CDR2 SASEGT. The CDR3 coding sequence is TGTGCCAGCAGCCTGGACAAGGTTGGCTACACCTTC. Its protein is CASSLDKVGYTF.

This clonotype was recorded a few times. This rearrangement joins TRBV5-1 to TRBJ1-1, with no clear D. CDR3 length equals 18 residues. CDR1 is SGHRS and CDR2 is YFSETQ in the germline V gene. Trimming pared 3 bases from V and 0 bases from J, leaving 21 bases between. The CDR3 spells CASSYYLRAQGLNTEAFF. The CDR3 bases are TGCGCCAGCAGCTACTACCTCCGGGCTCAAGGCCTGAACACTGAAGCTTTCTTT.

In its sample, this clonotype was seen many times. This chain links TRBV7-8 with TRBJ2-3; possibly TRBD1 or TRBD2 for D (5 bases each). Trimming pared 2 bases from V and 3 bases from J, leaving 15 bases between. This CDR3 region has 16 residues. Germline values: CDR1 SGHVS, CDR2 FQNEAQ. This CDR3 reads CASSLKRGRPTDTQYF. CDR3 nucleotide sequence: TGTGCCAGCAGCTTAAAACGGGGACGCCCTACAGATACGCAGTATTTT.

The chain recombines TRBV7-9 with TRBJ2-2, with TRBD1 identical over 10 bases. Germline CDR1 and CDR2: SEHNR and FQNEAQ (reference sequence). The length of the CDR3 is 16 residues. The trim removed 7 bases at V and 3 bases at J, leaving 8 bases unmatched. The CDR3 reads CASNSRGQGYTGELFF. The CDR3 DNA sequence: TGTGCCAGCAACTCCCGGGGACAGGGGTACACCGGGGAGCTGTTTTTT.

This clonotype was observed a handful of times. The chain combines TRBV20-1 with TRBJ2-7; 7 nucleotides match TRBD2. The V and J ends lost 1 base and 5 bases, in that order; junction bases with no gene match: 5. CDR1 DFQATT and CDR2 SNEGSKA come from the germline V gene (reference sequence). The CDR3 is 13 residues long. CDR3 sequence: CSARGEGFDEQYF. Here the CDR3 DNA reads TGCAGTGCTAGAGGGGAGGGTTTCGACGAGCAGTACTTC.

In its sample, this clonotype was seen many times. The chain has TRBV2 and TRBJ2-4; no definite D call. With 3 bases removed from V and 0 bases from J, the gap between germline ends came to 9 bases. CDR3 length: 15 amino acids. The germline CDR1 and CDR2 sequences are SNHLY and FYNNEI. As DNA, the CDR3 is TGTGCCAGCAGTGAGGGCGGCCTAGCCAAAAACATTCAGTACTTC. It specifies CASSEGGLAKNIQYF.

The genes are TRBV20-1 and TRBJ2-2, with TRBD1 matching 7 bases. The CDR3 consists of 13 residues. Germline CDR1 and CDR2: DFQATT and SNEGSKA (reference sequence). V was pared by 1 base and J by 6 bases, with 2 bases of the junction left unmatched. This CDR3 reads CSARVTGPGELFF. The CDR3 DNA sequence: TGCAGTGCTAGAGTGACAGGGCCCGGGGAGCTGTTTTTT.

This clonotype was seen at least ten times. V gene TRBV27 combines with J gene TRBJ2-5, with TRBD2 identical over 8 bases. The CDR3 has 13 amino acids. Looked up from germline, CDR1 is MNHEY and CDR2 is SMNVEV (reference sequence). Trimming cost V 5 bases and J 5 bases; bases outside gene matches: 4. CDR3 region: CASSGLALETQYF. CDR3 DNA: TGTGCCAGCAGTGGACTAGCTTTGGAGACCCAGTACTTC.

The chain joins TRBV19 to TRBJ2-1; D is ambiguous. V was shortened by 5 bases and J by 4 bases, with 9 bases between the two germline ends. The CDR3 runs to 13 residues. Germline values: CDR1 LNHDA, CDR2 SQIVND (reference sequence). CDR3 in DNA: TGTGCCAGTAGTGCGGATCCGTACAATGAGCAGTTCTTC. It encodes CASSADPYNEQFF.

This chain connects TRBV5-8 to TRBJ1-2; 7 bases fit TRBD1. CDR1 is SGHTS and CDR2 is YDEGEE in the germline V gene. With 5 bases clipped from V and 8 bases from J, the junction kept 9 bases outside the gene matches. The CDR3 contains 13 residues. The CDR3 sequence is CASRIQGGNGYTF. The CDR3, as DNA: TGTGCCAGCAGAATTCAGGGGGGGAACGGCTACACCTTC.

This CDR3 reads CASSRQASGKVNEQFF. The CDR3 bases are TGCGCCAGCAGCCGTCAGGCTAGCGGGAAGGTAAATGAGCAGTTCTTC. The chain joins TRBV4-3 to TRBJ2-1; TRBD2 aligns across 9 bases. CDR3 length: 16 amino acids. The germline V gene encodes CDR1 LGHNA and CDR2 YSLEER. Losses at the gene ends were 4 bases for V and 7 bases for J; bases not matched to a gene: 11.

The chain uses TRBV20-1 and TRBJ2-7; D remains ambiguous. Trimming removed 6 bases from V and 1 base from J, with 13 bases in between. From germline, CDR1 is DFQATT and CDR2 SNEGSKA (reference sequence). There are 13 residues in the CDR3. This chain's CDR3 is CSASEYASYEQYF. DNA of the CDR3: TGCAGTGCCAGTGAGTACGCTTCCTACGAGCAGTACTTC.

The rearrangement joins TRBV19 to TRBJ2-5, with 8 bases fitting TRBD2. Germline V lookup: CDR1 LNHDA, CDR2 SQIVND (reference sequence). V lost 3 bases to trimming and J lost 2 bases; unmatched junction nucleotides: 5. This CDR3 region has 15 residues. CDR3 sequence: CASSIQASGQETQYF. The CDR3 DNA reads TGTGCCAGTAGTATTCAGGCTAGCGGGCAAGAGACCCAGTACTTC.

This clonotype was picked up a small number of times. The chain has TRBV9 and TRBJ1-6; 7 nucleotides align to TRBD1. V was clipped by 0 bases and J by 7 bases; unmatched bases: 10. This CDR3 contains 17 residues. CDR1 is SGDLS and CDR2 is YYNGEE in the germline V gene. The CDR3 loop is CASSVERPGQLNSPLHF. DNA for the CDR3: TGTGCCAGCAGCGTAGAACGCCCGGGACAGCTGAATTCACCCCTCCACTTT. Full variable domain (remainder filled in from reference TRBV9 and TRBJ1-6): DSGVTQTPKHLITATGQRVTLRCSPRSGDLSVYWYQQSLDQGLQFLIQYYNGEERAKGNILERFSAQQFPDLHSELNLSSLELGDSALYFCASSVERPGQLNSPLHFGNGTRLTVT.

The chain joins TRBV5-6 to TRBJ2-2; D may be TRBD1 or TRBD2 (5 bases each). There are 16 residues in the CDR3. In germline, CDR1 is SGHDT, CDR2 YYEEEE. V was cut by 1 base and J by 3 bases, with 13 bases left in between. The CDR3 nucleotides read TGTGCCAGCAGCTTGAAGGAGGTGGGGGACACCGGGGAGCTGTTTTTT. As protein: CASSLKEVGDTGELFF.

The chain is built from TRBV6-1 and TRBJ2-2, with 8 bases fitting TRBD1. In germline, CDR1 is MNHNS, CDR2 SASEGT. The CDR3 is 16 amino acids. The V gene end was trimmed by 5 bases and the J gene end by 2 bases; junction bases not matched to a gene: 7. The DNA for the CDR3 is TGTGCCAGCAGTACGACTGGACAGGGAAACACCGGGGAGCTGTTTTTT. Translation: CASSTTGQGNTGELFF.

This clonotype was picked up many times. The V gene is TRBV28, the J gene TRBJ2-1, with 14 bases that match TRBD2. The V and J ends lost 5 bases and 7 bases, in that order; junction bases with no gene match: 7. This CDR3 contains 16 residues. The germline V gene has CDR1 MDHEN and CDR2 SYDVKM. CDR3 protein: CASSPPRLAGGNEQFF. DNA of the CDR3: TGTGCCAGCAGTCCTCCTCGACTAGCGGGAGGGAATGAGCAGTTCTTC.

This clonotype was seen repeatedly, ten times or more. V and J are TRBV7-2 and TRBJ2-7; 8 bases are shared with TRBD2. V was pared by 6 bases and J by 0 bases, with 7 bases of the junction left unmatched. The germline V gene encodes CDR1 SGHTA and CDR2 FQGNSA. The CDR3 totals 15 residues. The CDR3 DNA reads TGTGCCAGCAGACGGGGGGGGTTCAGCTCCTACGAGCAGTACTTC. This gives the protein CASRRGGFSSYEQYF.

There are many counts of this clonotype. The rearrangement uses TRBV3-1 and TRBJ2-1; 12 bases agree with TRBD2. Germline CDR1 LGHDT, CDR2 YNNKEL (reference sequence). The CDR3 has 17 residues. The J segment lost 1 base and the V segment lost 1 base, leaving 2 bases of the junction unmatched. CDR3 region: CASSQALAGGSYNEQFF. CDR3 DNA: TGTGCCAGCAGCCAAGCACTAGCGGGGGGATCCTACAATGAGCAGTTCTTC.

This clonotype occurred many times. This chain links TRBV5-1 with TRBJ2-3; weak D call: TRBD2 (6 bases). Trimming shortened V by 0 bases and J by 2 bases, and 13 bases separated the two germline ends. Germline CDR1 and CDR2: SGHRS and YFSETQ. CDR3 length equals 16 residues. Here the CDR3 DNA reads TGCGCCAGCAGCTTGGCCCCGGGACTCAACACAGATACGCAGTATTTT. It yields the protein CASSLAPGLNTDTQYF.

The chain uses TRBV10-1 and TRBJ2-1, with 8 bases that match TRBD1. The trim removed 2 bases at V and 6 bases at J, leaving 3 bases unmatched. This CDR3 comprises 14 residues. CDR1 and CDR2 from the germline V gene are WNHNN and SYGVQD (reference sequence). CDR3 loop: CASSEQGALNEQFF. The CDR3 coding sequence is TGCGCCAGCAGTGAGCAGGGGGCCCTCAATGAGCAGTTCTTC.

A few counts support this clonotype. The chain links TRBV6-1 to TRBJ2-7, with TRBD1 identical over 8 bases. V was pared by 5 bases and J by 5 bases, with 8 bases of the junction left unmatched. Per germline, CDR1 MNHNS and CDR2 SASEGT. CDR3 size: 14 residues. The CDR3 nucleotides are TGTGCCAGCAGTTCCGACAGGGGTAACAACGAGCAGTACTTC. Its translation: CASSSDRGNNEQYF.

The chain uses TRBV2 and TRBJ1-1; D may be TRBD1 (5 bases). CDR3 length: 11 amino acids. V was clipped by 7 bases and J by 10 bases, with 13 bases between them. CDR1 is SNHLY and CDR2 is FYNNEI in the germline V gene. CDR3 protein: CASTGYGGAFF. The DNA of the CDR3 is TGTGCCAGCACAGGGTATGGGGGAGCTTTCTTT.